This is a list of T cell receptor beta chains from one sample in a study of PD-1 blockade in classical Hodgkin lymphoma. The data were produced by immunoSEQ multiplex PCR, yet TCRdb's version contains in-frame clones alone and is incomplete. The table includes 25,000 to 35,000 clones, approximately 80% detected once. This specimen consisted of CD4+ T cells from blood, obtained before the fourth cycle of nivolumab. The receptors stem from a human donor with classical Hodgkin lymphoma. Both conserved end residues are part of each CDR3. D genes are given only for firm matches. Clone size is shown for a subset of rows, as once, few, many or a class of expanded clone.

J gene: TRBJ2-7; clone size: -; D gene: -; V gene: TRBV6-5; CDR3 length: 15; CDR3 DNA: TGTGCCAGCAGTTACGCGCAGGATCACCGCTACGAGCAGTACTTC; CDR3 protein: CASSYAQDHRYEQYF
J gene: TRBJ1-6; clone size: -; D gene: TRBD1; V gene: TRBV19; CDR3 length: 14; CDR3 DNA: TGTGCCAGTAGCCCAGGGGGCTGGAATTCACCCCTCCACTTT; CDR3 protein: CASSPGGWNSPLHF
J gene: TRBJ1-1; clone size: -; D gene: -; V gene: TRBV9; CDR3 length: 14; CDR3 DNA: TGTGCCAGCAGCGTAGAGGAAAAGAACACTGAAGCTTTCTTT; CDR3 protein: CASSVEEKNTEAFF
J gene: TRBJ2-5; clone size: -; D gene: TRBD2; V gene: TRBV5-6; CDR3 length: 18; CDR3 DNA: TGTGCCAGCAGCCAACCGGCTAGCGGGAGAGGAATAGGGGAGACCCAGTACTTC; CDR3 protein: CASSQPASGRGIGETQYF
J gene: TRBJ1-1; clone size: -; D gene: TRBD1; V gene: TRBV7-3; CDR3 length: 14; CDR3 DNA: TGTGCCAGCAGCCCTCCAGGGGGGAACACTGAAGCTTTCTTT; CDR3 protein: CASSPPGGNTEAFF
J gene: TRBJ1-1; clone size: -; D gene: TRBD1; V gene: TRBV19; CDR3 length: 17; CDR3 DNA: TGTGCCAGTAGTCCCGGACAGGGGGCAGGGGTGAACACTGAAGCTTTCTTT; CDR3 protein: CASSPGQGAGVNTEAFF
J gene: TRBJ2-6; clone size: -; D gene: -; V gene: TRBV7-8; CDR3 length: 18; CDR3 DNA: TGTGCCAGCAGCTTAGTTTTAGGTATCAGCTCTGGGGCCAACGTCCTGACTTTC; CDR3 protein: CASSLVLGISSGANVLTF
J gene: TRBJ1-2; clone size: -; D gene: -; V gene: TRBV2; CDR3 length: 13; CDR3 DNA: TGTGCCAGCAGCGCAACGAGTACCAATGGCTACACCTTC; CDR3 protein: CASSATSTNGYTF
J gene: TRBJ2-7; clone size: -; D gene: TRBD1; V gene: TRBV6-6; CDR3 length: 15; CDR3 DNA: TGTGCCAGCACCGAAGTCGGGACAGCACAATACGAGCAGTACTTC; CDR3 protein: CASTEVGTAQYEQYF
J gene: TRBJ2-1; clone size: once; D gene: -; V gene: TRBV7-3; CDR3 length: 16; CDR3 DNA: TGTGCCAGCAGCAAAGGATCCAGCGTAATTAACAATGAGCAGTTCTTC; CDR3 protein: CASSKGSSVINNEQFF
J gene: TRBJ2-7; clone size: few; D gene: -; V gene: TRBV5-1; CDR3 length: 15; CDR3 DNA: TGCGCCAGCAGCTGGGGGCGAGCAAATTCCTACGAGCAGTACTTC; CDR3 protein: CASSWGRANSYEQYF
J gene: TRBJ1-3; clone size: few; D gene: -; V gene: TRBV9; CDR3 length: 15; CDR3 DNA: TGTGCCAGCAGCGTAGCTGGGGCAGCTGGAAACACCATATATTTT; CDR3 protein: CASSVAGAAGNTIYF
J gene: TRBJ2-1; clone size: -; D gene: -; V gene: TRBV6-5; CDR3 length: 15; CDR3 DNA: TGTGCCAGCAGTCCCCCAGGGCGAACCCACAATGAGCAGTTCTTC; CDR3 protein: CASSPPGRTHNEQFF
J gene: TRBJ2-6; clone size: -; D gene: -; V gene: TRBV5-4; CDR3 length: 14; CDR3 DNA: TGTGCCAGCTCACGCCTCTCTGGGGCCAACGTCCTGACTTTC; CDR3 protein: CASSRLSGANVLTF
J gene: TRBJ2-3; clone size: -; D gene: TRBD2; V gene: TRBV6-5; CDR3 length: 16; CDR3 DNA: TGTGCCAGCAGTTACATGCCTGGCGGGGGTGGGGATACGCAGTATTTT; CDR3 protein: CASSYMPGGGGDTQYF
J gene: TRBJ2-3; clone size: -; D gene: -; V gene: TRBV5-1; CDR3 length: 15; CDR3 DNA: TGCGCCAGCAGCTTGGACAGGGCCATCACAGATACGCAGTATTTT; CDR3 protein: CASSLDRAITDTQYF
J gene: TRBJ1-2; clone size: -; D gene: -; V gene: TRBV29-1; CDR3 length: 12; CDR3 DNA: TGCAGCGTTGAATGGGACACCTATGGCTACACCTTC; CDR3 protein: CSVEWDTYGYTF
J gene: TRBJ2-7; clone size: -; D gene: -; V gene: TRBV7-8; CDR3 length: 12; CDR3 DNA: TGTGCCAGCAGCTTACTCAGGGCCGAGCAGTACTTC; CDR3 protein: CASSLLRAEQYF
J gene: TRBJ1-2; clone size: -; D gene: TRBD1; V gene: TRBV5-1; CDR3 length: 14; CDR3 DNA: TGCGCCAGCAGCTTATCCGGGACAGGGGGCGGCTACACCTTC; CDR3 protein: CASSLSGTGGGYTF
J gene: TRBJ1-5; clone size: few; D gene: -; V gene: TRBV30; CDR3 length: 16; CDR3 DNA: TGTGCCTGGAGTGTACGGTGGGAGGTGGGCAATCAGCCCCAGCATTTT; CDR3 protein: CAWSVRWEVGNQPQHF
J gene: TRBJ1-1; clone size: -; D gene: -; V gene: TRBV7-2; CDR3 length: 16; CDR3 DNA: TGTGCCAGCAGCTTAGTTACACGCAGCAGTAACACTGAAGCTTTCTTT; CDR3 protein: CASSLVTRSSNTEAFF